Following are 21 T cell receptor beta chains from one sample sequenced in a study of T cell repertoires in cytomegalovirus infection. No cognate antigen is known for these TCRs. TCRdb ran MiXCR on the reads and lists one entry per CDR3 protein. The sample consists of fewer than 650,000 distinct CDR3 sequences, under 45% of them appearing once. Sample: cultured PBMCs, taken from culture after CMV antigen stimulation. The receptors derive from a human donor in good health (CMV status not recorded). Some clones in this sample may be carry-over from other donors' samples.

This chain connects TRBV7-2 to TRBJ2-7; TRBD2 agrees at 7 bases. The V segment lost 2 bases and the J segment 2 bases; nucleotides outside the gene matches: 3. Germline CDR1 is SGHTA and CDR2 is FQGNSA. The CDR3 runs to 14 residues. The CDR3 loop reads CASSLTSVAYEQYF. The CDR3 region has the DNA TGTGCCAGCAGCTTAACTAGCGTAGCCTACGAGCAGTACTTC.

The gene calls are TRBV18 and TRBJ2-1; the match to TRBD1 covers 12 bases. The CDR3 runs 16 residues. V shed 1 base, J shed 8 bases, and the junction held 6 bases outside the gene matches. The germline gives CDR1 KGHSH, CDR2 LQKENI. This CDR3 reads CASSPLPGQGAYEQFF. CDR3 in DNA: TGTGCCAGCTCACCACTTCCGGGACAGGGGGCGTATGAGCAGTTCTTC.

This clonotype was counted ten times or more. The chain links TRBV7-2 to TRBJ2-5; D is undetermined. V lost 3 bases, J lost 4 bases, and 9 bases lay in between. Germline V gives CDR1 SGHTA, CDR2 FQGNSA. There are 13 residues in the CDR3. CDR3 coding DNA: TGTGCCAGCAGCTTCGCGGCGCGAGAGACCCAGTACTTC. Protein: CASSFAARETQYF.

The chain carries TRBV7-9 and TRBJ2-2, with 10 bases aligning to TRBD2. CDR3 length equals 18 residues. With V trimmed by 6 bases and J by 4 bases, 14 bases remained unmatched. Germline V gives CDR1 SEHNR, CDR2 FQNEAQ (reference sequence). CDR3 sequence (DNA): TGTGCCAGCAGACCCGGACTAGCGGTGGGACGTGGCACCGGGGAGCTGTTTTTT. Translated: CASRPGLAVGRGTGELFF. Full variable domain (outside the CDR3, taken from reference TRBV7-9 and TRBJ2-2): DTGVSQNPRHKITKRGQNVTFRCDPISEHNRLYWYRQTLGQGPEFLTYFQNEAQLEKSRLLSDRFSAERPKGSFSTLEIQRTEQGDSAMYLCASRPGLAVGRGTGELFFGEGSRLTVL.

Only a few counts were recorded for this clonotype. V and J are TRBV27 and TRBJ1-1; D call uncertain. V was shortened by 3 bases and J by 1 base, with 12 bases between the two germline ends. The CDR3 contains 15 residues. Germline-derived CDR1 and CDR2 are MNHEY and SMNVEV (reference sequence). CDR3 loop: CASSFRAGRNTEAFF. The CDR3 region has the DNA TGTGCCAGCAGTTTCCGGGCCGGCCGGAACACTGAAGCTTTCTTT.

This rearrangement joins TRBV12-3 or TRBV12-4 to TRBJ2-1, with D perhaps matching TRBD2 (5 bases). There are 15 residues in the CDR3. V was pared by 5 bases and J by 7 bases, with 18 bases between. CDR3 bases: TGTGCCAGCAGTCTTCGGTCACTAGTTTCGAATGAGCAGTTCTTC. As protein: CASSLRSLVSNEQFF.

As regards this clonotype: A far larger clone is only one base removed, so a read error is likely. The genes are TRBV7-6 and TRBJ2-5; perhaps TRBD2 as D (6 bases). CDR3 length equals 12 residues. With 1 base removed from V and 9 bases from J, the gap between germline ends came to 9 bases. CDR1 and CDR2 from the germline V gene are SGHVS and FNYEAQ. This CDR3 is CASSLVGEAQYF. As DNA, the CDR3 is TGTGCCAGCAGCTTAGTAGGGGAGGCCCAGTACTTC. Full variable domain (outside the CDR3, taken from reference TRBV7-6 and TRBJ2-5): GAGVSQSPRYKVTKRGQDVALRCDPISGHVSLYWYRQALGQGPEFLTYFNYEAQQDKSGLPNDRFSAERPEGSISTLTIQRTEQRDSAMYRCASSLVGEAQYFGPGTRLLVL.

There are a few counts of this clonotype. The V call is TRBV6-5, the J call TRBJ2-3; D tentatively reads TRBD1 or TRBD2 (7 bases each). The CDR3 has 18 amino acids. Germline CDR1 and CDR2: MNHEY and SVGAGI. Trimming shortened V by 0 bases and J by 2 bases, and 18 bases separated the two germline ends. CDR3 DNA: TGTGCCAGCAGTTACTCGAGCGGGACAGCGGGCCCCACAGATACGCAGTATTTT. Translation: CASSYSSGTAGPTDTQYF.

The gene calls are TRBV4-2 and TRBJ1-2, with D possibly matching TRBD1 (6 bases). The CDR3 extends over 14 amino acids. Germline CDR1 LGHNA, CDR2 YNFKEQ. V lost 4 bases, J lost 4 bases, and 13 bases lay in between. CDR3 coding DNA: TGTGCCAGCAGCCGAACAGGGATGGGCTATGGCTACACCTTC. It translates to CASSRTGMGYGYTF.

This clonotype was seen a handful of times. This chain connects TRBV7-9 to TRBJ2-2; D gene unclear. Germline V gene lookup returns CDR1 SEHNR and CDR2 FQNEAQ (reference sequence). This CDR3 region has 12 residues. V dropped 6 bases and J dropped 6 bases, with 8 bases sitting between them. The CDR3 loop reads CASRNRAGELFF. CDR3 bases: TGTGCCAGCAGGAATCGGGCCGGGGAGCTGTTTTTT.

This clonotype was seen repeatedly, ten times or more. The genes are TRBV7-2 and TRBJ1-1; tentative D call: TRBD1 (5 bases). Trimming pared 3 bases from V and 5 bases from J, leaving 13 bases between. Germline loops: CDR1 SGHTA, CDR2 FQGNSA. This CDR3 has 14 residues. CDR3 DNA sequence: TGTGCCAGCAGCTTGGGCCGGGGGTTAACTGAAGCTTTCTTT. Translated: CASSLGRGLTEAFF.

V and J are TRBV5-6 and TRBJ2-7; the match to TRBD1 covers 8 bases. The V segment lost 4 bases and the J segment 4 bases; nucleotides outside the gene matches: 10. Per germline, CDR1 SGHDT and CDR2 YYEEEE. This CDR3 is 15 amino acids long. CDR3 sequence: CASSPNAGGGYEQYF. DNA for the CDR3: TGTGCCAGCAGCCCGAATGCAGGGGGCGGGTACGAGCAGTACTTC.

The gene calls are TRBV7-2 and TRBJ2-7; D gene uncertain. V was shortened by 3 bases and J by 2 bases, with 8 bases between the two germline ends. The CDR3 sequence is 13 residues long. The germline CDR1 and CDR2 sequences are SGHTA and FQGNSA. For the CDR3, the DNA is TGTGCCAGCAGCTTTCCTGCCACCTACGAGCAGTACTTC. Translated: CASSFPATYEQYF.

The V and J genes are TRBV6-2 or TRBV6-3 and TRBJ2-1; D gene ambiguous. Per germline, CDR1 MNHEY and CDR2 SVGEGT. The CDR3 runs 11 residues. V was pared by 2 bases and J by 6 bases, with 2 bases between. The CDR3 protein is CASSYPNEQFF. The CDR3 DNA follows: TGTGCCAGCAGTTACCCCAATGAGCAGTTCTTC.

The rearrangement joins TRBV6-2 or TRBV6-3 to TRBJ1-5; perhaps TRBD1 as D (5 bases). The V and J ends lost 7 bases and 5 bases respectively, with 15 bases between them. CDR3 size: 14 residues. Germline V gene data show CDR1 as MNHEY and CDR2 as SVGEGT. Here the CDR3 DNA reads TGTGCCAGCACTGAGAGGGGCCCGCATCAGCCCCAGCATTTT. It specifies CASTERGPHQPQHF.

This sequence joins TRBV7-9 and TRBJ2-1; the D gene is possibly TRBD1 (5 bases). With 5 bases removed from V and 6 bases from J, the gap between germline ends came to 17 bases. This CDR3 is built from 15 residues. Germline lookup yields CDR1 SEHNR and CDR2 FQNEAQ (reference sequence). This CDR3 reads CASSLWGSPANEQFF. The CDR3 DNA sequence: TGTGCCAGCAGCCTATGGGGCTCTCCCGCCAATGAGCAGTTCTTC. Based on the CDR3 plus reference TRBV7-9 and TRBJ2-1, the full variable domain is DTGVSQNPRHKITKRGQNVTFRCDPISEHNRLYWYRQTLGQGPEFLTYFQNEAQLEKSRLLSDRFSAERPKGSFSTLEIQRTEQGDSAMYLCASSLWGSPANEQFFGPGTRLTVL.

The rearrangement joins TRBV24-1 to TRBJ1-6; D is possibly TRBD1 (6 bases). The germline gives CDR1 KGHDR, CDR2 SFDVKD. Trimming stripped 8 bases from V and 9 bases from J, with 16 bases between. The CDR3 has 14 residues. The CDR3 sequence: CATIYRDNGSPLHF. Here the CDR3 DNA reads TGTGCCACCATTTACAGGGATAACGGTTCACCCCTCCACTTT.

This clonotype was observed a handful of times. This chain links TRBV7-2 with TRBJ1-1, with D maybe TRBD1 (6 bases). The CDR3 is made up of 11 amino acids. The germline V gene has CDR1 SGHTA and CDR2 FQGNSA. V shed 11 bases and J shed 6 bases, with 13 bases lying between them. The CDR3, as DNA: TGTGCCGGAGAGGGGGTCCCTGAAGCTTTCTTT. It is translated as CAGEGVPEAFF.

This clonotype has at least ten counts. V usage is TRBV7-2 and J usage is TRBJ2-7; maybe TRBD2 (6 bases). The CDR3 sequence is 13 residues long. Germline CDR1 reads SGHTA; CDR2 reads FQGNSA. V was clipped by 2 bases and J by 3 bases, with 8 bases between them. CDR3 sequence reads: CASSLSGLYEQYF. The CDR3 nucleotides are TGTGCCAGCAGCTTATCGGGACTCTACGAGCAGTACTTC.

J is TRBJ2-1 and V is TRBV7-2; TRBD2 might be the D (6 bases). Germline assignment: CDR1 SGHTA and CDR2 FQGNSA. V gave up 7 bases and J gave up 6 bases, with 19 bases separating them. The CDR3 totals 15 residues. CDR3 in DNA: TGTGCCAGCAAGGAGGGCCGACCACGGCTCAATGAGCAGTTCTTC. It is translated as CASKEGRPRLNEQFF.

This clonotype has a handful of counts. The rearrangement links TRBV7-2 to TRBJ2-5; 12 bases align to TRBD1. V shed 6 bases, J shed 5 bases, and the junction held 4 bases outside the gene matches. The length of the CDR3 is 14 residues. Germline-derived CDR1 and CDR2 are SGHTA and FQGNSA. The CDR3 region has the DNA TGTGCCAGCAGTTGGGACAGGGGGCTGGAGACCCAGTACTTC. Amino acid sequence: CASSWDRGLETQYF.